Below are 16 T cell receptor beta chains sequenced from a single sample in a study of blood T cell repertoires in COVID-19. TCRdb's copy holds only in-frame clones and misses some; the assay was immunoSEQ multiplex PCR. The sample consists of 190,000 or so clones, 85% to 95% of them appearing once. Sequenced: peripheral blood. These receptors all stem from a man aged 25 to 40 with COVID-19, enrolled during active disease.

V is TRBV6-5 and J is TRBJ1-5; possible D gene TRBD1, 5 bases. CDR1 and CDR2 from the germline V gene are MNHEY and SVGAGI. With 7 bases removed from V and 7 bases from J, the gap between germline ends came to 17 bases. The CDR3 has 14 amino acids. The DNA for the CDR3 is TGTGCCAGCATATTGGGCGGGGGATGGCAGCCCCAGCATTTT. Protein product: CASILGGGWQPQHF.

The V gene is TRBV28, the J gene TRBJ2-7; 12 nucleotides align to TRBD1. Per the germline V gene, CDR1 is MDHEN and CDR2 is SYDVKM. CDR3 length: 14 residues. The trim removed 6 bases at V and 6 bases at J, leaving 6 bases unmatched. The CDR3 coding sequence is TGTGCCAGCAGCTCCGGGACAGGGGGCTTCGAGCAGTACTTC. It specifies CASSSGTGGFEQYF.

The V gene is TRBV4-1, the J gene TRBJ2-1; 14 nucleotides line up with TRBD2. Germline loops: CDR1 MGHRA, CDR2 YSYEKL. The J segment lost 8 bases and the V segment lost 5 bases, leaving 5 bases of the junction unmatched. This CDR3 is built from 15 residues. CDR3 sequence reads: CASSLRLAGGHEQFF. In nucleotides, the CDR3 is TGCGCCAGCAGCTTGCGACTAGCGGGGGGGCATGAGCAGTTCTTC.

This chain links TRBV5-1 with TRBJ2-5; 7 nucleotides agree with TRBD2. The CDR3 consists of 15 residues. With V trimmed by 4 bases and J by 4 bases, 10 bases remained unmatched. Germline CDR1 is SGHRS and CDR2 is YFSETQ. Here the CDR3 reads CASSPGGVERETQYF. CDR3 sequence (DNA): TGCGCCAGCAGCCCTGGGGGGGTAGAACGAGAGACCCAGTACTTC.

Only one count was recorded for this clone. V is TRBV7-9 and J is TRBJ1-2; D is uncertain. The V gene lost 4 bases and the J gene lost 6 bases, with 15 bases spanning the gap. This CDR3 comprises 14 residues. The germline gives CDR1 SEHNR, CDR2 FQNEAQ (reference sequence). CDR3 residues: CASSSLTIRHGYTF. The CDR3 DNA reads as TGTGCCAGCAGCTCATTGACAATCAGACATGGCTACACCTTC.

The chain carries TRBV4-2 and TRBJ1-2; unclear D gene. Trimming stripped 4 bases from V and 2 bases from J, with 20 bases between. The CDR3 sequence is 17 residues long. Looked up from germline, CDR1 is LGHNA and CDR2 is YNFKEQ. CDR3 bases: TGTGCCAGCAGCCCCCGGGCCGACCCGGGATTCAACTATGGCTACACCTTC. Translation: CASSPRADPGFNYGYTF.

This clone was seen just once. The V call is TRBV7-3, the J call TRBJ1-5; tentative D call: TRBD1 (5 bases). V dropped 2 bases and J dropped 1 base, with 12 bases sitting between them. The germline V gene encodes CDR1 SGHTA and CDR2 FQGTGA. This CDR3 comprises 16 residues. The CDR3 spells CASSLLRVGSNQPQHF. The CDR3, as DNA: TGTGCCAGCAGCTTACTCAGGGTAGGGAGCAATCAGCCCCAGCATTTT.

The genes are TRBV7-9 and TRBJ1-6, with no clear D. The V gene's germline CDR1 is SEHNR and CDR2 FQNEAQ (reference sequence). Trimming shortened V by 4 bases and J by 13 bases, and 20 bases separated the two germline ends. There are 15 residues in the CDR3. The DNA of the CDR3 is TGTGCCAGCAGCTCACAGCAGATGGTAGAATCCCCCCTCCACTTT. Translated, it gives CASSSQQMVESPLHF.

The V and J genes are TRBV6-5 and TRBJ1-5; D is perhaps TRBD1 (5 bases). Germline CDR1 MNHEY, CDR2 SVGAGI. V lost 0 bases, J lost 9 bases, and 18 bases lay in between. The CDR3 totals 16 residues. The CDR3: CASSYSIVGQGWPQHF. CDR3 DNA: TGTGCCAGCAGTTACTCCATTGTCGGTCAGGGCTGGCCCCAGCATTTT.

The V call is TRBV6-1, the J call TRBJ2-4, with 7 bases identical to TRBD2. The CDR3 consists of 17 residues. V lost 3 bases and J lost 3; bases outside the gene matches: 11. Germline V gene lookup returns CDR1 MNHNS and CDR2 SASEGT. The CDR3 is CASSEPLGRVGKNIQYF. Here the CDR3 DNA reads TGTGCCAGCAGTGAGCCCCTGGGGAGGGTCGGCAAAAACATTCAGTACTTC.

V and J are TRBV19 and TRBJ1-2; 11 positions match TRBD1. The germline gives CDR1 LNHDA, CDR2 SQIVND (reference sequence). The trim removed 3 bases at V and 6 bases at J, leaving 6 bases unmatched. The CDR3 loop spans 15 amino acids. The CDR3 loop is CASSIGGQGAHGYTF. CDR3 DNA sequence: TGTGCCAGTAGTATTGGTGGACAGGGGGCGCATGGCTACACCTTC.

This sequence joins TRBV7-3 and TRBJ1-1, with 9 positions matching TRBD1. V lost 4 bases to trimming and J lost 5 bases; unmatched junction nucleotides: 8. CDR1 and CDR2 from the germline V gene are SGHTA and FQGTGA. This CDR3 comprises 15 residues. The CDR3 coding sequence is TGTGCCAGCAGCTCTCCCGGGACAGGGAAGACTGAAGCTTTCTTT. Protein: CASSSPGTGKTEAFF.

CDR3 residues: CASASQETSGGAQYF. For the CDR3, the DNA is TGTGCCAGCGCCAGCCAGGAGACTAGCGGGGGGGCGCAGTATTTT. J is TRBJ2-3 and V is TRBV2; TRBD2 aligns across 14 bases. The junction had 11 bases not matched to a gene; V was cut back by 8 bases and J by 10 bases. The CDR3 consists of 15 residues. Per germline, CDR1 SNHLY and CDR2 FYNNEI.

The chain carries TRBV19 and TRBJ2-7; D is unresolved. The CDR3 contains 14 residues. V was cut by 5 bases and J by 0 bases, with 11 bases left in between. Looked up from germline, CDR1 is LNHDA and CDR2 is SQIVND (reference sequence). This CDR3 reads CASSSNPSSYEQYF. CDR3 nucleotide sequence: TGTGCCAGTAGTTCAAACCCGAGCTCCTACGAGCAGTACTTC.

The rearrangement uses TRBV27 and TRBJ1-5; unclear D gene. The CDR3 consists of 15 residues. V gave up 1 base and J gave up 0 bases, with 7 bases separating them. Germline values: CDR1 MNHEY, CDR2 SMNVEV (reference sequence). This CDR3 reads CASSLFSRSNQPQHF. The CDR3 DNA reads TGTGCCAGCAGTTTATTCTCCCGTAGCAATCAGCCCCAGCATTTT.

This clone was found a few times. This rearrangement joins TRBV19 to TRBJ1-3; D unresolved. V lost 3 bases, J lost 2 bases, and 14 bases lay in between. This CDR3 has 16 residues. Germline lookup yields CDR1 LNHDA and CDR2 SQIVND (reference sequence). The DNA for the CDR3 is TGTGCCAGTAGTATCTTGCCGGGGATCGCTGGAAACACCATATATTTT. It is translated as CASSILPGIAGNTIYF.